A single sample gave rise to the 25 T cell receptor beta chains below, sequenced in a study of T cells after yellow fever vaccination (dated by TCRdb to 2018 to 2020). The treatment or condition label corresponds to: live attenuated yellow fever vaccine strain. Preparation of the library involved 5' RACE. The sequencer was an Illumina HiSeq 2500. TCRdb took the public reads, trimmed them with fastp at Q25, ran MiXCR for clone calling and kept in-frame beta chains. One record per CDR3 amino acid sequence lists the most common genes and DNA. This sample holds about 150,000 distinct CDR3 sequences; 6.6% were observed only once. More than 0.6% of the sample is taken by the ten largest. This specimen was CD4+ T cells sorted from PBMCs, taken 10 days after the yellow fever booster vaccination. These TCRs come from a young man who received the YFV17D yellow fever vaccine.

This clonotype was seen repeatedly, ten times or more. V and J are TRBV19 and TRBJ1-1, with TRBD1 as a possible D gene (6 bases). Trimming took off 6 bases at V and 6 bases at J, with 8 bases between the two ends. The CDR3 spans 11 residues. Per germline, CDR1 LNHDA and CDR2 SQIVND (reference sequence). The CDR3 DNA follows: TGTGCCAGTAGCAGGGGCGCTGAAGCTTTCTTT. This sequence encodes CASSRGAEAFF.

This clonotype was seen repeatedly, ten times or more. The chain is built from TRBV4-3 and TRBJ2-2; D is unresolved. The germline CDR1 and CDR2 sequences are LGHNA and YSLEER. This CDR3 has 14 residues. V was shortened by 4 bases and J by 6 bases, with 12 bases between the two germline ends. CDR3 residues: CASSLLGSPGELFF. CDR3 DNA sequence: TGCGCCAGCAGCCTATTGGGAAGCCCCGGGGAGCTGTTTTTT.

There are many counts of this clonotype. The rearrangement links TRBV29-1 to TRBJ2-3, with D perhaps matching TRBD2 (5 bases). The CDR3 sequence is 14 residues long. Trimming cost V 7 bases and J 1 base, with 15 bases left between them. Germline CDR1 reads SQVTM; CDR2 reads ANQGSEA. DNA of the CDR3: TGCAGCGCTGGTCGGATGAGGGGCACAGATACGCAGTATTTT. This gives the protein CSAGRMRGTDTQYF.

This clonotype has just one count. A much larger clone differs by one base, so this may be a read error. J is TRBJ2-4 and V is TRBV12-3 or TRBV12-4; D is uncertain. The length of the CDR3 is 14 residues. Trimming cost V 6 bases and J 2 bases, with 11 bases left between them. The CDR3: CASSSDGPKNIQYF. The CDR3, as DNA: TGTGCCAGCAGCTCCGACGGTCCCAAAAACATTCAGTACTTC.

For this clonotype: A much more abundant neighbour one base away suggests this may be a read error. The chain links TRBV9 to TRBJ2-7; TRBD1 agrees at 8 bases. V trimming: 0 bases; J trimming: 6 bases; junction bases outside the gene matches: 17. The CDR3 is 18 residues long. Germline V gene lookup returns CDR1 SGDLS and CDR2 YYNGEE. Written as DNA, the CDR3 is TGTGCCAGCAGCGTAGGTTGGACTTCTTGGGACAGGTGGTCCGAGCAGTACTTC. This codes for CASSVGWTSWDRWSEQYF.

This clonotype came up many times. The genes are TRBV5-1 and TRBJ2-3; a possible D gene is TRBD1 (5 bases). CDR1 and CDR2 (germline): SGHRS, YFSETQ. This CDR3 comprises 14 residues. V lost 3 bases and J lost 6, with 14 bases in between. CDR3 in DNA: TGCGCCAGCAGCTGGAGTATAGGGGTCGATACGCAGTATTTT. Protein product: CASSWSIGVDTQYF.

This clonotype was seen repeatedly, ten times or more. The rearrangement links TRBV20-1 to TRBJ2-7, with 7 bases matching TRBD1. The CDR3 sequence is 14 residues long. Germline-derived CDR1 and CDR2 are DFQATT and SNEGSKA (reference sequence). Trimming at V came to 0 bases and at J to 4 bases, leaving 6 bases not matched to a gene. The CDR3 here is CSARDMTGTYEQYF. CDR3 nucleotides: TGCAGTGCTAGAGATATGACAGGGACATACGAGCAGTACTTC.

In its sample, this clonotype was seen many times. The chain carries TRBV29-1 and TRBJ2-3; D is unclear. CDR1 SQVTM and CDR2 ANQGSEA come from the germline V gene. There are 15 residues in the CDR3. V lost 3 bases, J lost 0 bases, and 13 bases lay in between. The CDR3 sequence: CSVDPLSRSTDTQYF. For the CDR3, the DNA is TGCAGCGTTGACCCCCTGTCCAGGAGCACAGATACGCAGTATTTT.

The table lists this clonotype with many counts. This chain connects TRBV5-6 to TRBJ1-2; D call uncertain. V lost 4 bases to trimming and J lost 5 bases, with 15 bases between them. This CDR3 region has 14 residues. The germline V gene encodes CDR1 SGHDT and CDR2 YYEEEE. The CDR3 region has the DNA TGTGCCAGCAGCCCTGGGATCTCTACTTATGGCTACACCTTC. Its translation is CASSPGISTYGYTF. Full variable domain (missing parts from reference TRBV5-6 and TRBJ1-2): DAGVTQSPTHLIKTRGQQVTLRCSPKSGHDTVSWYQQALGQGPQFIFQYYEEEERQRGNFPDRFSGHQFPNYSSELNVNALLLGDSALYLCASSPGISTYGYTFGSGTRLTVV.

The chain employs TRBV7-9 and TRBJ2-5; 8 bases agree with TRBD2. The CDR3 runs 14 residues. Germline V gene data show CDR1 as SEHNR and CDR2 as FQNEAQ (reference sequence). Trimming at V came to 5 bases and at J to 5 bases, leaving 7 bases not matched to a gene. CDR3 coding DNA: TGTGCCAGCAGCCTGCCAAGCGGGAGTGAGACCCAGTACTTC. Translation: CASSLPSGSETQYF.

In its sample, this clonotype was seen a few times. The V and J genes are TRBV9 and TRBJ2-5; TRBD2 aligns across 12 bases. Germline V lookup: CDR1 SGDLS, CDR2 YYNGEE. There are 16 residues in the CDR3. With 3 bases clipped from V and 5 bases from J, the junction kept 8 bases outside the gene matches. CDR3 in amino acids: CASSAGTSGLLETQYF. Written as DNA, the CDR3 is TGTGCCAGCAGCGCTGGGACTAGCGGGCTTCTGGAGACCCAGTACTTC.

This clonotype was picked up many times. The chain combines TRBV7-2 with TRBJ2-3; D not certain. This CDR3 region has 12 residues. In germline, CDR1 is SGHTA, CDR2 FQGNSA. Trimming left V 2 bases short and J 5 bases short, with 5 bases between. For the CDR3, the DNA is TGTGCCAGCAGCTTACGTGTAGATACGCAGTATTTT. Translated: CASSLRVDTQYF.

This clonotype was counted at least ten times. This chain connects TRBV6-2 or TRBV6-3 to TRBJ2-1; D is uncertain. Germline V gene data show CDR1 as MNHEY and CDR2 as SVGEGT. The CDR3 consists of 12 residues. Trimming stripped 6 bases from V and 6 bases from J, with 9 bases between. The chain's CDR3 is CASRPLSNEQFF. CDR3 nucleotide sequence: TGTGCCAGCAGACCCTTGTCCAATGAGCAGTTCTTC.

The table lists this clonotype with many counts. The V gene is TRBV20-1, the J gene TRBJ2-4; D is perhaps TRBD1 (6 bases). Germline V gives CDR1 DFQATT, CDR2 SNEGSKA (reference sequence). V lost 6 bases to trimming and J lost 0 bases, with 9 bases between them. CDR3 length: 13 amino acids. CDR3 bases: TGCAGTGCGACCAGGGGAGCCAAAAACATTCAGTACTTC. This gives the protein CSATRGAKNIQYF.

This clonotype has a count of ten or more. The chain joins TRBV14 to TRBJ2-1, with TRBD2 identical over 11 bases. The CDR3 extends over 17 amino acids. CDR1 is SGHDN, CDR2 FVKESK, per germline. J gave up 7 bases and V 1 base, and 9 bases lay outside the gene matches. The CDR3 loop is CASSQGPGLAALNEQFF. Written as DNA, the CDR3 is TGTGCCAGCAGCCAAGGACCGGGACTAGCGGCTCTTAATGAGCAGTTCTTC.

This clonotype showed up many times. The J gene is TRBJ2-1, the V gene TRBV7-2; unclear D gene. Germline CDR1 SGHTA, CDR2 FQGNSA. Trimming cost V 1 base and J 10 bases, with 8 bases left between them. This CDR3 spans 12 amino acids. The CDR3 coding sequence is TGTGCCAGCAGCTTAGTAGAGGCCGAGCAGTTCTTC. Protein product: CASSLVEAEQFF.

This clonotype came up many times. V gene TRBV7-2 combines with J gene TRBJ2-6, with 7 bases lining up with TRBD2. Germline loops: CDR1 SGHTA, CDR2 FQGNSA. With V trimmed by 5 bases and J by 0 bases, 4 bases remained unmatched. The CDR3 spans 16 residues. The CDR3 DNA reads TGTGCCAGCAGCGTACTAGCGAGCTCTGGGGCCAACGTCCTGACTTTC. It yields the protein CASSVLASSGANVLTF.

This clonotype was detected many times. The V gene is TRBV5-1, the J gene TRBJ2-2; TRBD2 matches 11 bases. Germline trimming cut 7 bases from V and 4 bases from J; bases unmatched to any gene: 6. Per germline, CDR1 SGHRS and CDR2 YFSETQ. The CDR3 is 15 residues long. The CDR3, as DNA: TGCGCCAGCCTTATCGGGACTAGCGGCACCGGGGAGCTGTTTTTT. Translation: CASLIGTSGTGELFF.

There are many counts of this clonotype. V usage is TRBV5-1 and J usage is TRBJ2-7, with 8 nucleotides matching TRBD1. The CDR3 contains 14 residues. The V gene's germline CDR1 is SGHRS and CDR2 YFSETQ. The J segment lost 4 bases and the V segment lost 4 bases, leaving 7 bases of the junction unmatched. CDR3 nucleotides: TGCGCCAGCAGCCCGGGACAGGTGGCTTACGAGCAGTACTTC. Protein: CASSPGQVAYEQYF.

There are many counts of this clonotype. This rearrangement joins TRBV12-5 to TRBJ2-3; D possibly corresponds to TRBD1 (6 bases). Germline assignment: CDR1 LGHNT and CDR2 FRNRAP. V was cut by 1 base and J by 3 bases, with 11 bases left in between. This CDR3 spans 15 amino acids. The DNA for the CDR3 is TGTGCTAGTGGTTTGGACAGGGTTGGGACAGATACGCAGTATTTT. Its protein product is CASGLDRVGTDTQYF.

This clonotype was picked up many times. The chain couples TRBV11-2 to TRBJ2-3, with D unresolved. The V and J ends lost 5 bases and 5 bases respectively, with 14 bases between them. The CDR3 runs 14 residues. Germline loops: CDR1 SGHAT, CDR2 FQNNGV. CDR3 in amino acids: CASSLTPKGDTQYF. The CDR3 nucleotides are TGTGCCAGCAGCCTAACCCCGAAGGGAGATACGCAGTATTTT.

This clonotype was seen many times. The CDR3 DNA follows: TGTGCCAGCAGCTTCCGTCTAGCGGGAGGCAATGAGCAGTTCTTC. Translating gives CASSFRLAGGNEQFF. This sequence joins TRBV5-6 and TRBJ2-1; 11 bases match TRBD2. Germline V lookup: CDR1 SGHDT, CDR2 YYEEEE. The CDR3 loop spans 15 amino acids. V lost 2 bases to trimming and J lost 6 bases; unmatched junction nucleotides: 4.

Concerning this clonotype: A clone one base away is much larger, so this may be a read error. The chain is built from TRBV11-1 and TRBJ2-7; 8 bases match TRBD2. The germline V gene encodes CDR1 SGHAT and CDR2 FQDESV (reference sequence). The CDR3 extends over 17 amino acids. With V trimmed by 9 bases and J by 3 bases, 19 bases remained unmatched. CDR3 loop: CASNSDSAVAGSYEQYF. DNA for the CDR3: TGTGCCAGTAACAGTGACAGCGCGGTAGCGGGAAGCTACGAGCAGTACTTC. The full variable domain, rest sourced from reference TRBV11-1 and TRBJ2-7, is EAEVAQSPRYKITEKSQAVAFWCDPISGHATLYWYRQILGQGPELLVQFQDESVVDDSQLPKDRFSAERLKGVDSTLKIQPAELGDSAMYLCASNSDSAVAGSYEQYFGPGTRLTVT.

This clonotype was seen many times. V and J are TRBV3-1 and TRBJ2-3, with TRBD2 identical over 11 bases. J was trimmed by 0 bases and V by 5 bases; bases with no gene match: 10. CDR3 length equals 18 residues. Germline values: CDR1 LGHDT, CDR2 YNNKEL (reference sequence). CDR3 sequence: CASSKTSGNYFSTDTQYF. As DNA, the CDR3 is TGTGCCAGCAGCAAGACTAGCGGGAACTACTTTAGCACAGATACGCAGTATTTT.

CDR3 in DNA: TGTGCCTCCTGCTACCGGGGCCTTTGCACAGATACGCAGTATTTT. It translates to CASCYRGLCTDTQYF. The chain links TRBV3-1 to TRBJ2-3; D might be TRBD1 or TRBD2, each matching 5 bases. Looked up from germline, CDR1 is LGHDT and CDR2 is YNNKEL (reference sequence). The CDR3 sequence is 15 residues long. The V gene lost 11 bases and the J gene lost 1 base, with 19 bases spanning the gap.